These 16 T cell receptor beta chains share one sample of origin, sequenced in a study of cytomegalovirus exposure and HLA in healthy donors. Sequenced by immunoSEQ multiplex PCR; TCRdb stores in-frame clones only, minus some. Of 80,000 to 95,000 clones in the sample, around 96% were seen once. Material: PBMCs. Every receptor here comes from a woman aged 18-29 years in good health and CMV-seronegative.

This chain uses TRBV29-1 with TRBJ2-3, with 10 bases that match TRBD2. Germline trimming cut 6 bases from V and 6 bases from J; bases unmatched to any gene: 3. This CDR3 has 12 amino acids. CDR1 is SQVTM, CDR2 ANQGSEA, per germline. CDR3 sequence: CSVASGSDTQYF. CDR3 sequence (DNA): TGCAGCGTCGCTAGCGGGAGTGATACGCAGTATTTT.

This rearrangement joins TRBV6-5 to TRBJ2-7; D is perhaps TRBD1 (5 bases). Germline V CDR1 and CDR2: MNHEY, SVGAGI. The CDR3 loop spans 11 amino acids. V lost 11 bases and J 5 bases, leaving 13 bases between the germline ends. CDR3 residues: CAARGRHEQYF. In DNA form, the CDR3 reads TGTGCCGCAAGGGGCAGGCACGAGCAGTACTTC.

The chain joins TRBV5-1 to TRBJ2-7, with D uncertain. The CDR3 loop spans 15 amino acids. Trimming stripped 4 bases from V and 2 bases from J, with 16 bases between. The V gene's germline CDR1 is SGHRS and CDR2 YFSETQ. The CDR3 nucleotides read TGCGCCAGCAGCCCGGGTCCGATCAAAGCCTACGAGCAGTACTTC. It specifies CASSPGPIKAYEQYF.

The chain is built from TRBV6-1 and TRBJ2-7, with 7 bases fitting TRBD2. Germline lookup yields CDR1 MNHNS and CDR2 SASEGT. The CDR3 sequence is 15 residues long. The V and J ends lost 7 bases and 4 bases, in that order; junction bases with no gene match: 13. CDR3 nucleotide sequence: TGTGCCAGCACCCAACCGACTAGCAACGGGTACGAGCAGTACTTC. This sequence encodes CASTQPTSNGYEQYF.

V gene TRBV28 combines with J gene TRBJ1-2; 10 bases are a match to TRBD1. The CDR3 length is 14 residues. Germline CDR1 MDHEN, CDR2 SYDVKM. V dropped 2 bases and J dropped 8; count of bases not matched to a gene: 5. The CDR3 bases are TGTGCCAGCAGTTTAGTCGGGACAGGGGTCGGCTACACCTTC. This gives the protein CASSLVGTGVGYTF.

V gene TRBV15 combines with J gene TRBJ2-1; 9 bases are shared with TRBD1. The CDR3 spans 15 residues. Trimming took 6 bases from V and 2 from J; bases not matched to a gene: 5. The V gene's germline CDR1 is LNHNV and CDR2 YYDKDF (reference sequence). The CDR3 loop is CATRTGTGTYNEQFF. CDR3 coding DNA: TGTGCCACCAGGACCGGGACAGGGACCTACAATGAGCAGTTCTTC.

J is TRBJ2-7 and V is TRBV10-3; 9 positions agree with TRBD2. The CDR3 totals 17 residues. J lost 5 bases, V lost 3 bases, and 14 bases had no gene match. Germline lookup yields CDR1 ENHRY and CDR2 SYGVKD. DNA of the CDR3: TGTGCCATCAGTGATCAAAAGTGGGTAGCGGGAGTCGACGAGCAGTACTTC. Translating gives CAISDQKWVAGVDEQYF.

The CDR3 DNA sequence: TGTGCCAGCAGCTTGCCGAGCTCCTACAATGAGCAGTTCTTC. Translated, it gives CASSLPSSYNEQFF. This rearrangement joins TRBV5-6 to TRBJ2-1; D remains unclear. CDR1 SGHDT and CDR2 YYEEEE come from the germline V gene. Trimming took off 1 base at V and 0 bases at J, with 5 bases between the two ends. This CDR3 is built from 14 residues.

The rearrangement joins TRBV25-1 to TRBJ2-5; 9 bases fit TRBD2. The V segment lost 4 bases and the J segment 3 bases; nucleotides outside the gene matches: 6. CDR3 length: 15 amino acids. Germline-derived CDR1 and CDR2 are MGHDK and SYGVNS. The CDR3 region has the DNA TGTGCCAGCAGTGGTGGGGCGGGAGGGAAAGAGACCCAGTACTTC. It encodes CASSGGAGGKETQYF.

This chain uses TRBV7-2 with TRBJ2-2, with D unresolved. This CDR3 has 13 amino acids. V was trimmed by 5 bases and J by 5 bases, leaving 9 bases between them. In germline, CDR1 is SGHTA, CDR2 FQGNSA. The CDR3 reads CASSATRTGELFF. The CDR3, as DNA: TGTGCCAGCAGCGCAACTCGGACCGGGGAGCTGTTTTTT.

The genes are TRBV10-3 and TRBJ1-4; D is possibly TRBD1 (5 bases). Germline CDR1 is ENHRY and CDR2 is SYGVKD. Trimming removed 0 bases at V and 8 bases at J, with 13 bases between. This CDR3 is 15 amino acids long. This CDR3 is CAISESGGTGEKLFF. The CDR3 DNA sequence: TGTGCCATCAGTGAGTCAGGAGGGACCGGGGAAAAACTGTTTTTT.

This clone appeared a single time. The CDR3, as DNA: TGTGCCAGCAGTTACCGACCGGGTGAAAAACTGTTTTTT. Amino acid sequence: CASSYRPGEKLFF. The rearrangement uses TRBV6-6 and TRBJ1-4; D unclear. The CDR3 loop spans 13 amino acids. The V end was cut by 2 bases, the J end by 7 bases, with 8 bases between. Germline CDR1 and CDR2: MNHNY and SVGAGI (reference sequence).

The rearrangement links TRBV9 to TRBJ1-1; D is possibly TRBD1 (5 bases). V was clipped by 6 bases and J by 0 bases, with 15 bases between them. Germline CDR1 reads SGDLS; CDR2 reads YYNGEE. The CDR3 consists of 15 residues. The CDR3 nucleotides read TGTGCCAGCACTGTCGGGGGGAATATGAACACTGAAGCTTTCTTT. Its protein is CASTVGGNMNTEAFF.

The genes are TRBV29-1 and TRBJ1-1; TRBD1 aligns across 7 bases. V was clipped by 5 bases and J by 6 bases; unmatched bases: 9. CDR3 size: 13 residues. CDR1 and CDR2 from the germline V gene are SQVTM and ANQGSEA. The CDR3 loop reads CSVQVTGEAEAFF. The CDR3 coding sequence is TGCAGCGTTCAAGTCACAGGGGAGGCTGAAGCTTTCTTT.

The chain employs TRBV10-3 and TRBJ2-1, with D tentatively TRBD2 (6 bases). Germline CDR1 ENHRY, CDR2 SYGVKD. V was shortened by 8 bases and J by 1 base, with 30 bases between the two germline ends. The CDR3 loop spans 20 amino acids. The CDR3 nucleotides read TGTGCCATCGTGGAGAGTCCTCCCGGCCCGGGAGTTACGTCCTACAATGAGCAGTTCTTC. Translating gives CAIVESPPGPGVTSYNEQFF.

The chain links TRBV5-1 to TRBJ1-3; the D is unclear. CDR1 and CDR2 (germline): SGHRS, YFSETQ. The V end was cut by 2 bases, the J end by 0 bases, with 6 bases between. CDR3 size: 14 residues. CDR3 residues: CASSFEGSGNTIYF. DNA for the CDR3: TGCGCCAGCAGCTTTGAGGGCTCTGGAAACACCATATATTTT.